This TCR beta chain was captured by sequencing in a study of vaccination effects on CD4 cells after COVID-19. The ViraFEST assay expanded antigen-specific CD4+ T cells with viral peptide pools before sequencing. Isolating CD4+ T cells followed about 10 days of culture. According to the study, vaccine recipients showed no prior SARS-CoV-2 infection and negative nucleocapsid antibodies. TCRdb's table, derived via immunoSEQ multiplex PCR, lists solely in-frame clones and lacks some. Counted here are around 35,000 clones, about 60% occurring once; the ten biggest clones make up about 15%. This clone showed up just once. Antigen specificity is unknown. The V gene lost 0 bases and the J gene lost 6 bases, with 15 bases spanning the gap. CDR3 length: 16 amino acids. Looked up from germline, CDR1 is SGHNT and CDR2 is YYREEE (reference sequence).

The rearrangement uses TRBV5-4 and TRBJ2-2; D assignment may be TRBD1 or TRBD2 (5 bases each). The sample in question was CD4+ T cells from PBMCs cultured with HCoV-OC43 spike peptides, obtained before COVID-19 vaccination. Subset indicated: HCoV-OC43 spike overlapping peptide pool stimulation. This receptor was obtained from a human donor who received a COVID-19 vaccine. The CDR3 spells CASSLDLSRDAGELFF. The CDR3 DNA follows: TGTGCCAGCAGCTTGGATCTTAGCAGGGACGCCGGGGAGCTGTTTTTT.